The clone carrying this T cell receptor (beta chain) has a single count. The target antigen is unknown. The source of the sample is a study of early stage breast cancer tumors. CDR1 is LNHDA, CDR2 SQIVND, per germline (reference sequence). The ends were cut back, 3 bases at V and 3 bases at J, with 9 bases in the middle. This CDR3 region has 14 residues. Findings and caveats of the study: Tumors had approximately 2.5-fold higher T cell density than normal breast. Enriched TCRB sequences shared across patients were mostly commonly generated sequences. Tumor and normal breast were distinguished via blood comparison in about 90% of the 16 patients.

This table comes from immunoSEQ multiplex PCR, and its TCRdb copy is limited to in-frame clones, with some not included. The data hold tens of thousands of clones, with around 69% observed a single time. This TCR came from a person between 50 and 60 years old with breast cancer. The specimen was blood. The rearrangement uses TRBV19 and TRBJ1-5; no firm D call. Here the CDR3 DNA reads TGTGCCAGTAGTATTGAGCAGGTCAATCAGCCCCAGCATTTT. Translation gives CASSIEQVNQPQHF.